The 3 T cell receptor beta chains listed next were all sequenced from one sample in a study of blood T cell repertoires in COVID-19. This table comes from immunoSEQ multiplex PCR, and its TCRdb copy is limited to in-frame clones, with some not included. The profile shows 200,000 to 250,000 clones, roughly 85% of them singletons. Source material: peripheral blood. The origin of the receptors is a woman younger than 35 with acute or convalescent COVID-19.

This clone was counted once. This rearrangement joins TRBV6-4 to TRBJ2-2; 9 bases map to TRBD1. Germline loops: CDR1 MRHNA, CDR2 SNTAGT. This CDR3 region has 15 residues. Trimming at V came to 7 bases and at J to 4 bases, leaving 7 bases not matched to a gene. CDR3: CASTRTGVVTGELFF. DNA for the CDR3: TGTGCCAGCACCCGGACAGGGGTTGTCACCGGGGAGCTGTTTTTT.

The chain recombines TRBV5-1 with TRBJ2-1; 10 bases are shared with TRBD2. V was clipped by 3 bases and J by 6 bases; unmatched bases: 6. The length of the CDR3 is 15 residues. CDR1 is SGHRS and CDR2 is YFSETQ in the germline V gene. The CDR3 nucleotides are TGCGCCAGCAGCTCGCTAGCGGGAGCAGGCAATGAGCAGTTCTTC. Its protein product is CASSSLAGAGNEQFF.

The V and J genes are TRBV20-1 and TRBJ2-1; 7 nucleotides match TRBD2. Germline V gene lookup returns CDR1 DFQATT and CDR2 SNEGSKA (reference sequence). V dropped 3 bases and J dropped 8; count of bases not matched to a gene: 1. The CDR3 runs to 11 residues. Written as DNA, the CDR3 is TGCAGTGCTAGGCGGGAGTATGAGCAGTTCTTC. Amino acid sequence: CSARREYEQFF.